This T cell receptor beta chain was sequenced in a study of blood T cell repertoires in COVID-19. There are 13 residues in the CDR3. Between the trimmed V and J ends, which lost 2 bases and 4 bases, there was a span of 8 bases. Authors' analysis steps: How many nucleated cells were present was estimated from reference gene primer amplification. Repertoires were generated with immunoSEQ multiplex PCR, while TCRdb's copy carries only in-frame clones and drops some. The DNA was the basis for D and trimming; V, J and clone size are from that table. This sample yields 85,000 to 100,000 clones, of which approximately 84% are seen a single time; roughly 24% belongs to the top ten.

The origin of this receptor is a human donor in a cohort sampled during active COVID-19. The sequenced sample consisted of peripheral blood. The J gene is TRBJ1-2, the V gene TRBV12-3 or TRBV12-4; D not resolved. The CDR3 coding sequence is TGTGCCAGCAGTTTAAGGCAGGTCTATGGCTACACCTTC. Amino acids: CASSLRQVYGYTF.